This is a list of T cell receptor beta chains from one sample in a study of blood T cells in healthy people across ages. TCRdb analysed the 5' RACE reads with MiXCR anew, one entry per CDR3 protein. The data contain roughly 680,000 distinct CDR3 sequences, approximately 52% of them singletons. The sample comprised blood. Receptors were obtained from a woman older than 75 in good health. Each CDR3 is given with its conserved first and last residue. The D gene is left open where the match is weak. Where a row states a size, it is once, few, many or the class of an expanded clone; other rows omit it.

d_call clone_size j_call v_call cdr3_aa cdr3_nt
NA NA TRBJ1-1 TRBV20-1 CSARDSGKWTEAFF TGCAGTGCTAGAGATTCGGGGAAGTGGACTGAAGCTTTCTTT
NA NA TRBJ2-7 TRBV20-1 CSAREGDKDYEQYF TGCAGTGCTAGAGAAGGGGACAAAGACTACGAGCAGTACTTC
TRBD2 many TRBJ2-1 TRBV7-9 CASIPPGQRSLAGPYGQFF TGTGCCAGCATCCCGCCGGGACAGCGGAGTCTAGCGGGACCCTATGGGCAGTTCTTC
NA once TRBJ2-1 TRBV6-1 CASSDPGESYNEQFF TGTGCCAGCAGTGACCCAGGGGAATCTTACAATGAGCAGTTCTTC
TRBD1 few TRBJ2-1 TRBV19 CASKRDRGANEQFF TGTGCCAGTAAACGGGACAGGGGTGCAAATGAGCAGTTCTTC
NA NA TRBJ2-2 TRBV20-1 CSARDQTVSELFF TGCAGTGCTAGAGACCAGACCGTTTCCGAGCTGTTTTTT
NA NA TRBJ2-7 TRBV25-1 CASSGGDYEQYF TGTGCCAGCAGTGGTGGGGACTACGAGCAGTACTTC
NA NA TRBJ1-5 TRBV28 CASSFSDSNQPQHF TGTGCCAGCAGTTTCTCCGATAGCAATCAGCCCCAGCATTTT
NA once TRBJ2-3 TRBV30 CAWSSGVVDTQNF TGTGCCTGGAGTTCGGGAGTGGTAGATACGCAGAATTTT
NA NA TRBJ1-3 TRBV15 CATSRDRGLSSGNTIYF TGTGCCACCAGCAGAGATAGGGGACTTAGCTCTGGAAACACCATATATTTT
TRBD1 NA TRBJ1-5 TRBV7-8 CASSSGGANQPQHF TGTGCCAGCAGCTCAGGGGGAGCGAATCAGCCCCAGCATTTT
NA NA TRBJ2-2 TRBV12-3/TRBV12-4 CASSPELAQNTGELFF TGTGCCAGCAGTCCCGAGCTAGCTCAGAACACCGGGGAGCTGTTTTTT
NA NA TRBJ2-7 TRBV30 CAWSRRGGFYEQYF TGTGCCTGGAGTCGTAGAGGGGGATTTTACGAGCAGTACTTC
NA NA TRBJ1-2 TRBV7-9 CASSVAGASYGYTF TGTGCCAGCAGCGTAGCGGGCGCCTCCTATGGCTACACCTTC
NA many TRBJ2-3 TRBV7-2 CASSPQGPKADTQYF TGTGCCAGCAGCCCACAGGGCCCCAAAGCGGATACGCAGTATTTT
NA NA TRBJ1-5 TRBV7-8 CASSSGTTYSNQPQHF TGTGCCAGCAGCTCCGGGACAACATATAGCAATCAGCCCCAGCATTTT
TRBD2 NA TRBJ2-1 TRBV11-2 CASTYLAGGNEQFF TGTGCCAGCACCTATCTGGCGGGAGGCAATGAGCAGTTCTTC
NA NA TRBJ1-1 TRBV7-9 CASSYAQSRTEAFF TGTGCCAGCAGTTACGCTCAGAGTCGCACTGAAGCTTTCTTT
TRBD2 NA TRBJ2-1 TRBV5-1 CASSDPSGIYNEQFF TGCGCCAGCAGCGACCCTAGCGGGATCTACAATGAGCAGTTCTTC
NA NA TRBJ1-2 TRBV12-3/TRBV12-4 CASSFDAFSGRAELNYGYTF TGTGCCAGCAGTTTCGATGCCTTTTCGGGCAGGGCGGAATTAAACTATGGCTACACCTTC
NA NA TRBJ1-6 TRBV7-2 CASSLEGPGVRSPLHF TGTGCCAGCAGCTTAGAGGGCCCAGGGGTCCGATCACCCCTCCACTTT
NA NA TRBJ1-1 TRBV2 CASKLDMVNTEAFF TGTGCCAGCAAGCTCGATATGGTTAACACTGAAGCTTTCTTT
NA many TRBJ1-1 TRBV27 CASSSSTAVTEAFF TGTGCCAGCAGTTCCTCGACGGCGGTCACTGAAGCTTTCTTT
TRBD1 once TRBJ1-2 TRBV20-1 CSARDRERGYTF TGCAGTGCTAGGGACAGGGAACGTGGCTACACCTTC
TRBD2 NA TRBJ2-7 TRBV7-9 CASSLGVAGDSYEQYF TGTGCCAGCAGCTTAGGAGTAGCGGGGGACTCCTACGAGCAGTACTTC
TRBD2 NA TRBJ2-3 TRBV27 CASTGPLAGGPSDTQYF TGTGCCAGCACAGGGCCCTTAGCGGGAGGGCCCTCAGATACGCAGTATTTT
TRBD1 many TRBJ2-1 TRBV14 CASSPQEGQRPYNEQFF TGTGCCAGCAGCCCCCAAGAGGGACAGAGACCCTACAATGAGCAGTTCTTC
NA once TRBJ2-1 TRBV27 CASRTVGGASYEQFF TGTGCCAGCAGGACAGTTGGGGGGGCTTCTTATGAGCAGTTCTTC
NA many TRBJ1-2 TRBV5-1 CASSPMASANYGYTF TGCGCCAGCAGCCCCATGGCCTCAGCTAACTATGGCTACACCTTC
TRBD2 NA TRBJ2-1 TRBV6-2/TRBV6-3 CASSGPTGGQFYNEQFF TGTGCCAGCAGTGGGCCCACGGGAGGCCAATTCTACAATGAGCAGTTCTTT
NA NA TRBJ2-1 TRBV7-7 CASSSSWSRSSYNEQFF TGTGCCAGCAGCTCCTCGTGGAGCAGGAGCTCCTACAATGAGCAGTTCTTC
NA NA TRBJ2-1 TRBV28 CASSLHLRLGYNEQFF TGTGCCAGCAGCCTCCATCTCCGGCTTGGCTACAATGAGCAGTTCTTC
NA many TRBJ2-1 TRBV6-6 CASSYLAGTEQFF TGTGCCAGCAGTTACCTTGCAGGGACTGAGCAGTTCTTC
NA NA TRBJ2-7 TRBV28 CASSLPQTSGSYEQYF TGTGCCAGCAGTTTACCCCAGACTTCGGGATCCTACGAGCAGTACTTC
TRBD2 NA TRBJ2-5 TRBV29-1 CSVPPSGAYQEAQYF TGCAGCGTCCCCCCTAGCGGAGCGTACCAAGAGGCCCAGTACTTC
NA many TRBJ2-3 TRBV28 CASNGAGALTDTQYF TGTGCCAGCAACGGGGCGGGGGCCCTCACAGATACGCAGTATTTT